A single sample is the source of the 21 T cell receptor beta chains below, sequenced in a study of cytomegalovirus exposure and HLA in healthy donors. Researchers ran the PCR with 60 Vbeta and 13 Jbeta primers. The data were produced by immunoSEQ multiplex PCR, yet TCRdb's version contains in-frame clones alone and is incomplete. The profile shows approximately 90,000 clones, over 65% of them singletons. The specimen sequenced was PBMCs. The source of these receptors is a man between 35 and 55 years old in good health and CMV-seronegative.

The CDR3 spells CASSLTGPYGYTF. The DNA of the CDR3 is TGTGCCAGCAGTTTAACAGGACCCTATGGCTACACCTTC. The chain uses TRBV28 and TRBJ1-2; D is possibly TRBD1 (5 bases). Germline CDR1 and CDR2: MDHEN and SYDVKM. There are 13 residues in the CDR3. V lost 2 bases to trimming and J lost 4 bases, with 8 bases between them.

This clone was seen just once. Written as DNA, the CDR3 is TGTGCCAGCAGGACAGGGGTAGCGCGTGAAGCTTTCTTT. Its protein is CASRTGVAREAFF. This rearrangement joins TRBV6-5 to TRBJ1-1; 8 nucleotides match TRBD1. CDR1 MNHEY and CDR2 SVGAGI come from the germline V gene. The V segment lost 6 bases and the J segment 7 bases; nucleotides outside the gene matches: 7. The CDR3 extends over 13 amino acids.

The gene calls are TRBV11-2 and TRBJ2-2; possible D gene TRBD1, 5 bases. CDR1 is SGHAT, CDR2 FQNNGV, per germline. Trimming took 3 bases from V and 2 from J, leaving 13 bases between them. This CDR3 region has 16 residues. The DNA of the CDR3 is TGTGCCAGCAGCTTGGGGTTAGGGGCTAACACCGGGGAGCTGTTTTTT. It translates to CASSLGLGANTGELFF.

This rearrangement joins TRBV5-1 to TRBJ2-7, with a tentative D call TRBD2 (5 bases). This CDR3 has 15 amino acids. V gave up 0 bases and J gave up 2 bases, with 12 bases separating them. Germline CDR1 reads SGHRS; CDR2 reads YFSETQ. This chain's CDR3 is CASSLVAPSTYEQYF. Here the CDR3 DNA reads TGCGCCAGCAGCTTGGTAGCGCCTTCGACCTACGAGCAGTACTTC.

The chain uses TRBV10-1 and TRBJ2-6; the match to TRBD1 covers 8 bases. The length of the CDR3 is 17 residues. The junction had 5 bases not matched to a gene; V was cut back by 2 bases and J by 2 bases. CDR1 and CDR2 from the germline V gene are WNHNN and SYGVQD (reference sequence). The CDR3 nucleotides are TGCGCCAGCAGTGAGGGGATCAGGGGGCCTGGGGCCAACGTCCTGACTTTC. It is translated as CASSEGIRGPGANVLTF.

As for this clone: It is likely a read error, because the conserved phenylalanine at the end of the CDR3 is missing. CDR3 loop: CASSLEGRGAGELFY. For the CDR3, the DNA is TGCGCCAGCAGCTTGGAGGGCAGGGGAGCCGGGGAGCTGTTTTAT. The rearrangement links TRBV5-1 to TRBJ2-2; D is perhaps TRBD1 (6 bases). Germline V gives CDR1 SGHRS, CDR2 YFSETQ. The CDR3 extends over 15 amino acids. V was clipped by 0 bases and J by 6 bases, with 12 bases between them.

V usage is TRBV30 and J usage is TRBJ2-2, with 11 nucleotides matching TRBD2. Per germline, CDR1 GTSNPN and CDR2 SVGIG (reference sequence). The CDR3 sequence is 14 residues long. The ends lost 6 bases at V and 4 bases at J; junction bases unmatched: 4. The CDR3, as DNA: TGTGCCTGTAGCGGGAGGGGGGGCACCGGGGAGCTGTTTTTT. Protein sequence: CACSGRGGTGELFF.

The chain combines TRBV25-1 with TRBJ2-7, with a weak D call TRBD1 (5 bases). The CDR3 is 14 amino acids. CDR1 is MGHDK, CDR2 SYGVNS, per germline. The ends were cut back, 4 bases at V and 2 bases at J, with 12 bases in the middle. The CDR3 bases are TGTGCCAGCAGTGGTCCAGGGTTACCCTACGAGCAGTACTTC. This translates into CASSGPGLPYEQYF.

This clone was observed a few times. The chain joins TRBV5-1 to TRBJ1-1, with 9 bases matching TRBD1. J lost 5 bases, V lost 4 bases, and 9 bases had no gene match. This CDR3 region has 15 residues. Per germline, CDR1 SGHRS and CDR2 YFSETQ. CDR3 sequence (DNA): TGCGCCAGCAGCGTCGGGACAGGGAAGAGAACTGAAGCTTTCTTT. Residues: CASSVGTGKRTEAFF. Drawing the rest from reference TRBV5-1 and TRBJ1-1, the complete variable domain is KAGVTQTPRYLIKTRGQQVTLSCSPISGHRSVSWYQQTPGQGLQFLFEYFSETQRNKGNFPGRFSGRQFSNSRSEMNVSTLELGDSALYLCASSVGTGKRTEAFFGQGTRLTVV.

This rearrangement joins TRBV5-1 to TRBJ2-1, with TRBD2 matching 8 bases. J lost 3 bases, V lost 4 bases, and 3 bases had no gene match. Germline-derived CDR1 and CDR2 are SGHRS and YFSETQ. The CDR3 is 14 amino acids. The CDR3 coding sequence is TGCGCCAGCAGCCTCAGCGGGGGCTACAATGAGCAGTTCTTC. It translates to CASSLSGGYNEQFF.

The V gene is TRBV5-1, the J gene TRBJ2-3; 16 bases map to TRBD2. The ends lost 0 bases at V and 5 bases at J; junction bases unmatched: 9. Germline V gene lookup returns CDR1 SGHRS and CDR2 YFSETQ. The CDR3 is made up of 19 amino acids. The CDR3 is CASSLAGTSGGASGDTQYF. The DNA for the CDR3 is TGCGCCAGCAGCTTGGCCGGGACTAGCGGGGGGGCTTCGGGAGATACGCAGTATTTT.

The rearrangement joins TRBV10-1 to TRBJ1-1, with 8 bases aligning to TRBD1. With V trimmed by 6 bases and J by 0 bases, 3 bases remained unmatched. CDR1 and CDR2 (germline): WNHNN, SYGVQD (reference sequence). CDR3 length equals 14 residues. CDR3 residues: CASRETGVNTEAFF. CDR3 nucleotide sequence: TGCGCCAGCAGGGAGACAGGGGTGAACACTGAAGCTTTCTTT.

The chain carries TRBV7-8 and TRBJ2-1; 10 bases agree with TRBD1. The CDR3 totals 15 residues. Germline V gives CDR1 SGHVS, CDR2 FQNEAQ. V was pared by 5 bases and J by 9 bases, with 10 bases of the junction left unmatched. CDR3 in DNA: TGTGCCAGCAGCGGGGGGACAGGGGTCGGCGGTGAGCAGTTCTTC. Residues: CASSGGTGVGGEQFF.

The CDR3 DNA sequence: TGTGCCAGCAGCCCTAAGCCAAGACAGGTGAACACTGAAGCTTTCTTT. Translating gives CASSPKPRQVNTEAFF. This sequence joins TRBV7-8 and TRBJ1-1; the D gene is possibly TRBD1 (6 bases). Trimming removed 5 bases from V and 0 bases from J, with 16 bases in between. CDR1 and CDR2 (germline): SGHVS, FQNEAQ. There are 16 residues in the CDR3.

This clone has more than one count but fewer than ten. V is TRBV7-3 and J is TRBJ2-7; 7 nucleotides agree with TRBD1. The CDR3 contains 17 residues. Germline CDR1 reads SGHTA; CDR2 reads FQGTGA. Trimming cost V 7 bases and J 7 bases; bases outside gene matches: 22. The CDR3 DNA reads as TGTGCCAGCATCGGCACCGACAGGGATAGGTCTACGGGAGAGCAGTACTTC. This encodes CASIGTDRDRSTGEQYF.

The chain has TRBV5-6 and TRBJ2-7; D might be TRBD1 (5 bases). V shed 0 bases and J shed 7 bases, with 8 bases lying between them. The CDR3 length is 12 residues. Germline V CDR1 and CDR2: SGHDT, YYEEEE. The CDR3 DNA reads TGTGCCAGCAGCTTGGGAAAGGGGGAGCAGTACTTC. Protein product: CASSLGKGEQYF.

The rearrangement uses TRBV28 and TRBJ2-1; D call uncertain. Germline CDR1 is MDHEN and CDR2 is SYDVKM. The CDR3 covers 11 residues. The V end was cut by 5 bases, the J end by 8 bases, with 7 bases between. CDR3 loop: CASSPLDEQFF. The CDR3 nucleotides are TGTGCCAGCAGTCCCCTCGATGAGCAGTTCTTC.

This clone was seen only a few times. DNA of the CDR3: TGTGCCAGCAGCCCTAATTCGGGGGGAGGGTACGAGCAGTACTTC. Translated: CASSPNSGGGYEQYF. The rearrangement links TRBV7-8 to TRBJ2-7; TRBD2 agrees at 7 bases. The germline CDR1 and CDR2 sequences are SGHVS and FQNEAQ. V gave up 5 bases and J gave up 4 bases; unmatched junction bases: 11. The CDR3 runs to 15 residues.

CDR3 sequence (DNA): TGTGCCAGCAGTGTTCAGGGGTGGGACACTGAAGCTTTCTTT. Protein sequence: CASSVQGWDTEAFF. The rearrangement uses TRBV27 and TRBJ1-1; D is perhaps TRBD1 (6 bases). This CDR3 contains 14 residues. V was clipped by 5 bases and J by 3 bases, with 13 bases between them. Germline values: CDR1 MNHEY, CDR2 SMNVEV (reference sequence).

There are a few counts of this clone. The chain joins TRBV5-1 to TRBJ2-7, with 8 nucleotides matching TRBD2. CDR3 length: 16 amino acids. V dropped 1 base and J dropped 6; count of bases not matched to a gene: 12. Germline V lookup: CDR1 SGHRS, CDR2 YFSETQ. The CDR3 DNA reads as TGCGCCAGCAGCTTGTCGATCGGACTAGCAGACTCCGAGCAGTACTTC. Protein sequence: CASSLSIGLADSEQYF.

This chain links TRBV28 with TRBJ2-1; 8 bases map to TRBD2. The length of the CDR3 is 14 residues. Germline V lookup: CDR1 MDHEN, CDR2 SYDVKM. J lost 7 bases, V lost 5 bases, and 7 bases had no gene match. CDR3 bases: TGTGCCAGCAGTACGACTAGCGCTGGTAATGAGCAGTTCTTC. Its protein product is CASSTTSAGNEQFF.